The present T cell receptor (beta chain) was sequenced within a study of blood T cell repertoires in COVID-19. The data were produced by immunoSEQ multiplex PCR, yet TCRdb's version contains in-frame clones alone and is incomplete. In the table there are roughly 80,000 clones, around 90% of which are singletons. Unmatched junction bases numbered 9, after V lost 4 bases and J lost 5 bases. There are 14 residues in the CDR3. Germline lookup yields CDR1 SGDLS and CDR2 YYNGEE. The chain uses TRBV9 and TRBJ2-7; 7 bases align to TRBD2. Sequencing was carried out using peripheral blood. The sequence was obtained from a man in his forties or fifties with active COVID-19. CDR3 coding DNA: TGTGCCAGCAGCATGAGCGGGAAATTGGACGAGCAGTACTTC. This sequence encodes CASSMSGKLDEQYF. The whole variable domain, remainder taken from reference TRBV9 and TRBJ2-7, is DSGVTQTPKHLITATGQRVTLRCSPRSGDLSVYWYQQSLDQGLQFLIQYYNGEERAKGNILERFSAQQFPDLHSELNLSSLELGDSALYFCASSMSGKLDEQYFGPGTRLTVT.